These 10 T cell receptor beta chains were sequenced from one sample in a study of PD-1 blockade in classical Hodgkin lymphoma. Relapses following autologous stem cell transplantation were seen in all patients, with brentuximab vedotin exposure varying. TCRdb's table, derived via immunoSEQ multiplex PCR, lists solely in-frame clones and lacks some. The sample has some 13,000 clones, around 86% seen once; the top ten hold 37%. The input for sequencing was peripheral blood mononuclear cells (PBMCs), taken at baseline. Source of these receptors: a human donor with classical Hodgkin lymphoma.

This rearrangement joins TRBV15 to TRBJ2-4; D may be TRBD1 or TRBD2 (6 bases each). This CDR3 spans 15 amino acids. Trimming took off 1 base at V and 6 bases at J, with 13 bases between the two ends. Germline V gene lookup returns CDR1 LNHNV and CDR2 YYDKDF (reference sequence). The CDR3 spells CATSRGPGGGNIQYF. The DNA of the CDR3 is TGTGCCACCAGCAGAGGACCCGGGGGCGGAAACATTCAGTACTTC.

The V gene is TRBV4-2, the J gene TRBJ1-1; D is unresolved. Germline V gene data show CDR1 as LGHNA and CDR2 as YNFKEQ. Trimming cost V 3 bases and J 0 bases, with 11 bases left between them. This CDR3 is 15 amino acids long. CDR3 in amino acids: CASSQIYRMNTEAFF. In DNA, the CDR3 is TGTGCCAGCAGCCAGATATATCGAATGAACACTGAAGCTTTCTTT.

This clone was observed a handful of times. V gene TRBV27 combines with J gene TRBJ1-1; possibly TRBD1 for D (5 bases). The V and J ends lost 7 bases and 4 bases respectively, with 22 bases between them. Germline lookup yields CDR1 MNHEY and CDR2 SMNVEV (reference sequence). The CDR3 has 16 amino acids. In DNA form, the CDR3 reads TGTGCCAGCATCAACCTCAGAACAAGAAGGGGCACTGAAGCTTTCTTT. It encodes CASINLRTRRGTEAFF.

This chain connects TRBV9 to TRBJ1-2, with 8 bases lining up with TRBD1. The J segment lost 4 bases and the V segment lost 4 bases, leaving 9 bases of the junction unmatched. This CDR3 comprises 15 residues. CDR1 and CDR2 (germline): SGDLS, YYNGEE. CDR3: CASSLLGQGGYGYTF. The CDR3 DNA reads TGTGCCAGCAGCTTACTAGGACAGGGAGGCTATGGCTACACCTTC.

This rearrangement joins TRBV30 to TRBJ1-5; maybe TRBD1 (5 bases). The CDR3 length is 15 residues. Germline CDR1 GTSNPN, CDR2 SVGIG (reference sequence). Between the trimmed V and J ends, which lost 2 bases and 5 bases, there was a span of 16 bases. This chain's CDR3 is CAWSRGRALDQPQHF. CDR3 bases: TGTGCCTGGAGTAGGGGCAGGGCGTTGGATCAGCCCCAGCATTTT.

This chain connects TRBV27 to TRBJ1-3, with D unclear. With 7 bases removed from V and 2 bases from J, the gap between germline ends came to 6 bases. The CDR3 has 12 residues. CDR1 and CDR2 (germline): MNHEY, SMNVEV (reference sequence). CDR3 in amino acids: CASISTGNTIYF. CDR3 nucleotide sequence: TGTGCCAGCATCTCCACTGGAAACACCATATATTTT.

The chain has TRBV18 and TRBJ2-1; weak D call: TRBD1 (6 bases). V lost 4 bases to trimming and J lost 3 bases, with 10 bases between them. The germline V gene has CDR1 KGHSH and CDR2 LQKENI. CDR3 length: 14 amino acids. CDR3 loop: CASSLRDIYNEQFF. The CDR3 DNA sequence: TGTGCCAGCTCACTCCGGGACATCTACAATGAGCAGTTCTTC.

The chain is built from TRBV19 and TRBJ2-2; D not resolved. The germline V gene encodes CDR1 LNHDA and CDR2 SQIVND (reference sequence). V lost 3 bases, J lost 2 bases, and 10 bases lay in between. This CDR3 region has 15 residues. CDR3: CASSIQSVNTGELFF. The CDR3 DNA reads as TGTGCCAGTAGTATTCAATCAGTTAACACCGGGGAGCTGTTTTTT. The full variable domain, with the rest looked up from reference TRBV19 and TRBJ2-2, is DGGITQSPKYLFRKEGQNVTLSCEQNLNHDAMYWYRQDPGQGLRLIYYSQIVNDFQKGDIAEGYSVSREKKESFPLTVTSAQKNPTAFYLCASSIQSVNTGELFFGEGSRLTVL.

The rearrangement uses TRBV18 and TRBJ1-1; perhaps TRBD1 as D (5 bases). This CDR3 has 15 residues. Between the trimmed V and J ends, which lost 0 bases and 9 bases, there was a span of 17 bases. Germline-derived CDR1 and CDR2 are KGHSH and LQKENI. The CDR3 sequence: CASSPPGTGKTQAFF. CDR3 DNA sequence: TGTGCCAGCTCACCACCCGGGACGGGAAAAACTCAAGCTTTCTTT.

The chain carries TRBV28 and TRBJ2-5; TRBD1 is a possible D gene (7 bases). Germline CDR1 and CDR2: MDHEN and SYDVKM. The CDR3 runs to 14 residues. V was cut by 3 bases and J by 5 bases, with 13 bases left in between. The CDR3 nucleotides read TGTGCCAGCAGTTTTGGAGGGGGCTGGGAGACCCAGTACTTC. Encoded protein: CASSFGGGWETQYF.